This TCR beta chain was documented in a study of blood T cell repertoires in COVID-19. Study summary: Two negative PCRs, clearance, or symptom resolution characterized the recovered Cohort 3 donors. The cDNA or gDNA used as material had been derived from T cells, B-cell-depleted T cells, or PBMCs. COVID-19 samples from acute and convalescent phases originated in the United States, Italy and Spain.

Profiling relied on immunoSEQ multiplex PCR, and the TCRdb table lists in-frame clones only, not all of them. The sample carries 350,000 to 400,000 clones, around 87% recorded once. Participant reports of clinical history set cohort assignment. The V gene lost 2 bases and the J gene lost 0 bases, with 13 bases spanning the gap. The V gene's germline CDR1 is KGHDR and CDR2 SFDVKD. This CDR3 region has 17 residues. This chain links TRBV24-1 with TRBJ1-3, with D possibly TRBD1 on 5 matching bases. The clonotype originates from a man aged 35-49 years in a cohort exposed to, infected with or recovered from COVID-19 (not recorded which). The sequencing sample was made of PBMCs or T cells enriched from blood (not recorded which). The DNA for the CDR3 is TGTGCCACCAGTGATTCGGACAACTCCTTCTCTGGAAACACCATATATTTT. It codes for CATSDSDNSFSGNTIYF.